The sequence of this T cell receptor beta chain was determined in a study of identical twins. Study-level points and caveats: Abundant beta clonotypes from cord blood had fewer insertions, unlike memory repertoires, which showed none.

This clonotype turned up a few times. Its antigen is unidentified. CDR3 size: 16 residues. CDR1 is MDHEN, CDR2 SYDVKM, per germline. V dropped 2 bases and J dropped 4; count of bases not matched to a gene: 8. Healthy Caucasians provided all donations. The cDNA had a unique molecular identifier and a template-switch universal primer site. Each CDR3 protein is one row after TCRdb ran MiXCR on the 5' RACE reads. This sample has under 350,000 distinct CDR3 sequences, with around 9.7% found just once. The same data also contributed to another study, on yellow fever vaccine responses in identical twins.

This sequence was found in a woman aged 18-29 years in good health. The genes are TRBV28 and TRBJ2-5, with 9 bases aligning to TRBD2. Sequences were obtained from CD8+ T cells sorted from blood. The CDR3 DNA reads TGTGCCAGCAGTTTACGCGGGAGGGCCTCCCTAGAGACCCAGTACTTC. It translates to CASSLRGRASLETQYF. Using reference TRBV28 and TRBJ2-5 for the parts outside the CDR3, the full variable domain is DVKVTQSSRYLVKRTGEKVFLECVQDMDHENMFWYRQDPGLGLRLIYFSYDVKMKEKGDIPEGYSVSREKKERFSLILESASTNQTSMYLCASSLRGRASLETQYFGPGTRLLVL.